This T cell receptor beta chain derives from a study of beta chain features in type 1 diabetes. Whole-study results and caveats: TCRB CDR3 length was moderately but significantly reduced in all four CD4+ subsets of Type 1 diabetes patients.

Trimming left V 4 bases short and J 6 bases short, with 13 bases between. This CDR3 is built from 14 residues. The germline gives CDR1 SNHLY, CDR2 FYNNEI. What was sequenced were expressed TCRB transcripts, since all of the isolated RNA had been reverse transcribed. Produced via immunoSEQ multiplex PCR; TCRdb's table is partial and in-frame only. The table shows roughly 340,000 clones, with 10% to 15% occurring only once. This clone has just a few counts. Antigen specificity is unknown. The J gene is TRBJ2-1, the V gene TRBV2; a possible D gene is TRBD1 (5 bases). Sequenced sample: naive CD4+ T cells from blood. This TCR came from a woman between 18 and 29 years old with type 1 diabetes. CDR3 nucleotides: TGTGCCAGCAGTGCAGGGTTATCGGGCAATGAGCAGTTCTTC. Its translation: CASSAGLSGNEQFF.